The rows below give T cell receptor beta chains drawn from one sample of a study of PD-1 blockade in classical Hodgkin lymphoma. Profiled with immunoSEQ multiplex PCR; TCRdb holds only in-frame clones, not every one. The sample lists more than 50,000 clones; around 75% were seen once. The input for sequencing was peripheral blood mononuclear cells (PBMCs), taken before the second cycle of nivolumab. All receptors derive from a human donor with classical Hodgkin lymphoma. Both conserved end residues are part of each CDR3. The D gene is left open where the match is weak. Size is omitted from some rows. Given values are once, few, many or a class for expanded clones.

abundance,j_gene,v_gene,d_gene,CDR3aa,CDR3nt
few,TRBJ1-5,TRBV7-9,.,CASSNGGEFQPQHF,TGTGCCAGCAGTAACGGGGGGGAATTTCAGCCCCAGCATTTT
.,TRBJ2-3,TRBV15,.,CATSRDLAGFSTDTQYF,TGTGCCACCAGCAGAGATCTGGCAGGCTTTAGCACAGATACGCAGTATTTT
.,TRBJ2-3,TRBV21-1,.,CASSKKGSPSPWGDTDTQYF,TGTGCCAGCAGCAAAAAGGGTAGCCCAAGTCCCTGGGGGGACACAGATACGCAGTATTTT
.,TRBJ1-5,TRBV27,TRBD1,CASSLQGGNQPQHF,TGTGCCAGCAGCTTACAGGGGGGTAATCAGCCCCAGCATTTT
.,TRBJ2-7,TRBV11-2,.,CASSLDGVLASYEQYF,TGTGCCAGCAGCTTAGATGGGGTCCTAGCGTCCTACGAGCAGTACTTC
.,TRBJ2-7,TRBV7-9,TRBD1,CASSPRDRDSYEQYF,TGTGCCAGCAGCCCGCGGGACAGGGACTCCTACGAGCAGTACTTC
.,TRBJ1-3,TRBV6-5,.,CASSYRGVGSGNTIYF,TGTGCCAGCAGTTACAGGGGGGTAGGGTCTGGAAACACCATATATTTT
.,TRBJ1-1,TRBV25-1,.,CASSPSPGEGDTEAFF,TGTGCCAGCAGTCCGTCCCCGGGGGAGGGGGACACTGAAGCTTTCTTT
.,TRBJ2-1,TRBV5-5,TRBD1,CASSPGQGLINEQFF,TGTGCCAGCAGCCCGGGACAGGGTTTGATCAATGAGCAGTTCTTC
.,TRBJ2-2,TRBV29-1,TRBD1,CSVETKTGDTGELFF,TGCAGCGTTGAAACTAAGACAGGGGATACCGGGGAGCTGTTTTTT
.,TRBJ1-2,TRBV29-1,TRBD1,CSVDPAEQGAPYGYTF,TGCAGCGTTGACCCCGCAGAACAGGGGGCTCCCTATGGCTACACCTTC
.,TRBJ2-3,TRBV7-2,TRBD2,CASSWVPGLPTDTQYF,TGTGCCAGCAGCTGGGTACCGGGACTACCTACAGATACGCAGTATTTT
.,TRBJ2-7,TRBV5-6,.,CASSWDNYEQYF,TGTGCCAGCAGCTGGGACAACTACGAGCAGTACTTC
.,TRBJ2-3,TRBV4-1,.,CASSQVGTRGRYTQYF,TGCGCCAGCAGCCAAGTCGGGACCCGTGGGCGCTATACGCAGTATTTT
.,TRBJ1-1,TRBV5-6,TRBD1,CASSLFTGAGTEAFF,TGTGCCAGCAGCCTGTTCACAGGGGCCGGCACTGAAGCTTTCTTT
.,TRBJ2-7,TRBV4-1,TRBD1,CASSSPGQSSYEQYF,TGCGCCAGCAGTTCCCCGGGACAGAGCTCCTACGAGCAGTACTTC
.,TRBJ2-6,TRBV6-5,.,CASSQSSGANVLTF,TGTGCCAGCAGTCAGAGCTCTGGGGCCAACGTCCTGACTTTC
.,TRBJ2-1,TRBV9,.,CASSVGGLSNEQFF,TGTGCCAGCAGCGTCGGCGGACTCAGCAATGAGCAGTTCTTC
.,TRBJ1-2,TRBV28,.,CASSLTQTYGYTF,TGTGCCAGCAGTTTAACCCAGACCTATGGCTACACCTTC
.,TRBJ1-1,TRBV23-1,.,CASSQDLVLLHTEAFF,TGCGCCAGCAGTCAAGACTTGGTCCTTCTTCACACTGAAGCTTTCTTT
once,TRBJ1-1,TRBV7-8,TRBD1,CASSSLQGGRAFF,TGTGCCAGCAGCTCCCTCCAGGGGGGCAGAGCTTTCTTT
.,TRBJ1-2,TRBV15,TRBD1,CATSRDRVGTAYGYTF,TGTGCCACCAGCAGAGATCGGGTGGGGACAGCCTATGGCTACACCTTC
.,TRBJ1-4,TRBV28,.,CASTKGGSNEKLFF,TGTGCCAGCACTAAGGGAGGGTCTAATGAAAAACTGTTTTTT
few,TRBJ2-5,TRBV21-1,.,CASIPRMEGETQYF,TGTGCCAGCATCCCCCGGATGGAGGGGGAGACCCAGTACTTC
.,TRBJ1-2,TRBV6-1,.,CASRDRNIGYTF,TGTGCCAGCAGAGATAGAAATATAGGCTACACCTTC
.,TRBJ1-2,TRBV28,.,CASTFGGGNYGYTF,TGTGCCAGCACCTTCGGGGGGGGGAACTATGGCTACACCTTC
.,TRBJ1-1,TRBV5-1,TRBD1,CASSLQGMNTEAFF,TGCGCCAGCAGCCTACAGGGGATGAACACTGAAGCTTTCTTT
few,TRBJ2-7,TRBV30,.,CAWSVHKDSEQYF,TGTGCCTGGAGTGTACATAAGGACAGCGAGCAGTACTTC
.,TRBJ1-1,TRBV6-6,.,CASSSLREAFF,TGTGCCAGCAGTTCCTTAAGGGAAGCTTTCTTT
.,TRBJ1-2,TRBV29-1,.,CSVDRQPGYTF,TGCAGCGTTGACCGACAACCCGGCTACACCTTC
many,TRBJ2-7,TRBV9,.,CASSVGSVGYEQYF,TGTGCCAGCAGCGTAGGGTCGGTGGGCTACGAGCAGTACTTC
.,TRBJ2-7,TRBV5-1,.,CASSTGSGYEQYF,TGCGCCAGCAGCACAGGGTCGGGCTACGAGCAGTACTTC
.,TRBJ2-5,TRBV5-1,TRBD2,CASSPGLAGRETQYF,TGCGCCAGCAGTCCCGGACTAGCGGGGAGGGAGACCCAGTACTTC
.,TRBJ1-2,TRBV7-9,.,CASSSPGVYGYTF,TGTGCCAGCAGCTCGCCAGGGGTCTATGGCTACACCTTC
.,TRBJ1-4,TRBV19,.,CASSGGAFPEKLFF,TGTGCCAGTAGTGGGGGGGCGTTTCCTGAAAAACTGTTTTTT
once,TRBJ1-1,TRBV6-5,.,CASSYSRPRNTEAFF,TGTGCCAGCAGTTACTCCCGACCGAGGAACACTGAAGCTTTCTTT
few,TRBJ1-2,TRBV18,.,CASSPFAENYGYTF,TGTGCCAGCTCACCATTCGCGGAGAACTATGGCTACACCTTC
.,TRBJ1-5,TRBV7-8,.,CASSRRDRVGGQPQHF,TGTGCCAGCAGCCGGAGAGACCGCGTGGGTGGTCAGCCCCAGCATTTT
few,TRBJ1-2,TRBV2,.,CASTRTVGNYGYTF,TGTGCCAGCACGAGGACAGTAGGGAACTATGGCTACACCTTC
.,TRBJ2-7,TRBV2,.,CASSTPNEQYF,TGTGCCAGCTCCACCCCTAACGAGCAGTACTTC
.,TRBJ2-5,TRBV18,.,CASSLKQETQYF,TGTGCCAGCTCACTTAAACAAGAGACCCAGTACTTC
once,TRBJ1-2,TRBV10-1,.,CASSESRLRGYTF,TGCGCCAGCAGTGAGTCGAGGTTACGGGGCTACACCTTC
.,TRBJ2-1,TRBV6-5,.,CASGKVGGSYNEQFF,TGTGCCAGCGGGAAAGTGGGGGGCTCCTACAATGAGCAGTTCTTC
.,TRBJ2-7,TRBV2,TRBD2,CASSGGLAGDYEQYF,TGTGCCAGCAGTGGAGGACTAGCGGGGGACTACGAGCAGTACTTC
.,TRBJ2-7,TRBV7-9,TRBD2,CASSSEAGGYEQYF,TGTGCCAGCAGCTCCGAAGCGGGGGGGTACGAGCAGTACTTC
.,TRBJ1-1,TRBV6-1,TRBD1,CASSLTGVTEAFF,TGTGCCAGCAGTTTGACAGGGGTAACTGAAGCTTTCTTT
.,TRBJ2-1,TRBV19,TRBD1,CASSPRRGQGKDNEQFF,TGTGCCAGTAGTCCCCGACGTGGACAGGGGAAAGACAATGAGCAGTTCTTC
.,TRBJ1-3,TRBV30,.,CAWSFRDPWAGNTIYF,TGTGCCTGGAGTTTCAGGGACCCTTGGGCTGGAAACACCATATATTTT
.,TRBJ2-2,TRBV7-2,.,CASSSTSSVGELFF,TGTGCCAGCAGTTCTACTAGCAGTGTCGGGGAGCTGTTTTTT
medium-sized,TRBJ1-2,TRBV12-5,.,CASGLVLGEEGYGYTF,TGTGCTAGTGGTTTGGTACTTGGCGAGGAGGGCTATGGCTACACCTTC
.,TRBJ1-6,TRBV7-9,.,CASVSDTYNSPLHF,TGTGCCAGCGTCAGCGATACCTATAATTCACCCCTCCACTTT
.,TRBJ1-2,TRBV30,TRBD1,CAWSVQGAKYGYTF,TGTGCCTGGAGTGTACAGGGGGCGAAATATGGCTACACCTTC
.,TRBJ1-5,TRBV28,.,CASSLWGGNQPQHF,TGTGCCAGCAGTTTATGGGGAGGGAACCAGCCCCAGCATTTT
medium-sized,TRBJ1-4,TRBV9,.,CASSVGGNEKLFF,TGTGCCAGCAGCGTTGGGGGTAATGAAAAACTGTTTTTT
.,TRBJ2-1,TRBV5-1,TRBD2,CASSLAGTSGGYNEQFF,TGCGCCAGCAGCTTGGCTGGGACTAGCGGGGGGTACAATGAGCAGTTCTTC
.,TRBJ2-7,TRBV5-1,.,CASSDLTYEQYF,TGCGCCAGTAGCGACCTCACCTACGAGCAGTACTTC
once,TRBJ1-2,TRBV5-6,.,CASGTTRGNYGYTF,TGTGCCAGCGGGACGACTCGGGGGAACTATGGCTACACCTTC